Below are 18 T cell receptor beta chains sequenced from a single sample in a study of blood T cell repertoires in COVID-19. Repertoires were generated with immunoSEQ multiplex PCR, while TCRdb's copy carries only in-frame clones and drops some. The table includes 250,000 to 350,000 clones, roughly 80% detected once. Specimen: peripheral blood. The source of these receptors is a human donor with COVID-19, enrolled during active disease. The donor label of this sample is uncertain.

This chain connects TRBV18 to TRBJ2-1; 7 bases fit TRBD1. Germline CDR1 is KGHSH and CDR2 is LQKENI. This CDR3 contains 17 residues. With 0 bases clipped from V and 8 bases from J, the junction kept 13 bases outside the gene matches. As DNA, the CDR3 is TGTGCCAGCTCACCACCGGTTACAGGGGCGAGTCTCCATGAGCAGTTCTTC. It is translated as CASSPPVTGASLHEQFF.

The V call is TRBV4-3, the J call TRBJ2-1, with 10 bases matching TRBD2. V lost 0 bases and J lost 8; bases outside the gene matches: 7. CDR1 is LGHNA, CDR2 YSLEER, per germline. This CDR3 has 16 amino acids. The CDR3 spells CASSQDPSGRLYEQFF. In nucleotides, the CDR3 is TGCGCCAGCAGCCAAGATCCTAGCGGGAGATTGTATGAGCAGTTCTTC.

The chain uses TRBV7-8 and TRBJ2-7; 14 bases are a match to TRBD2. This CDR3 is built from 18 residues. V gave up 4 bases and J gave up 12 bases; unmatched junction bases: 20. Germline-derived CDR1 and CDR2 are SGHVS and FQNEAQ. CDR3 nucleotide sequence: TGTGCCAGCAGCTCCGGACTAGCGGGAGGCCGAGTCGACCCCGAGAGGTACTTC. This codes for CASSSGLAGGRVDPERYF.

J is TRBJ2-4 and V is TRBV9; TRBD2 might be the D (6 bases). V lost 0 bases and J 9 bases, leaving 13 bases between the germline ends. Germline V CDR1 and CDR2: SGDLS, YYNGEE. This CDR3 contains 14 residues. This chain's CDR3 is CASSVEASEGIQYF. The CDR3 bases are TGTGCCAGCAGCGTAGAGGCTAGCGAGGGCATTCAGTACTTC.

This clone was seen a single time. The chain uses TRBV5-4 and TRBJ1-4; D remains unclear. The germline V gene has CDR1 SGHNT and CDR2 YYREEE (reference sequence). The V end lost 4 bases, the J end lost 2 bases, and 12 bases lay between the germline ends. This CDR3 is 15 amino acids long. The CDR3 DNA sequence: TGTGCCAGCAGCACCCAGACGGGGACTAATGAAAAACTGTTTTTT. Its protein is CASSTQTGTNEKLFF.

The chain has TRBV7-2 and TRBJ2-5; D is unclear. This CDR3 region has 12 residues. Germline values: CDR1 SGHTA, CDR2 FQGNSA. V was trimmed by 5 bases and J by 7 bases, leaving 11 bases between them. The CDR3 nucleotides are TGTGCCAGCAGCCTCTACTTCCGGACCCAGTACTTC. Its protein is CASSLYFRTQYF. The whole variable domain, filled in from reference TRBV7-2 and TRBJ2-5, reads GAGVSQSPSNKVTEKGKDVELRCDPISGHTALYWYRQSLGQGLEFLIYFQGNSAPDKSGLPSDRFSAERTGGSVSTLTIQRTQQEDSAVYLCASSLYFRTQYFGPGTRLLVL.

The chain recombines TRBV28 with TRBJ1-4, with TRBD1 matching 10 bases. CDR1 and CDR2 from the germline V gene are MDHEN and SYDVKM. This CDR3 is built from 18 residues. Germline trimming cut 3 bases from V and 2 bases from J; bases unmatched to any gene: 9. The DNA of the CDR3 is TGTGCCAGCAGTTTTCAGGGACAGGGGAGGCCGACTAATGAAAAACTGTTTTTT. Amino acid sequence: CASSFQGQGRPTNEKLFF.

This clone appeared a single time. This chain connects TRBV5-6 to TRBJ2-7, with 15 bases that match TRBD2. The CDR3 totals 14 residues. Germline assignment: CDR1 SGHDT and CDR2 YYEEEE. With V trimmed by 3 bases and J by 12 bases, 7 bases remained unmatched. This CDR3 is CASSWTSGRGRTYF. CDR3 sequence (DNA): TGTGCCAGCAGCTGGACTAGCGGGAGGGGGAGGACGTACTTC.

This clone was recorded a few times. Other nucleotide sequences in the sample specify the same CDR3. This chain uses TRBV5-1 with TRBJ2-5; D might be TRBD2 (5 bases). Trimming removed 0 bases at V and 4 bases at J, with 10 bases between. From germline, CDR1 is SGHRS and CDR2 YFSETQ. The CDR3 length is 14 residues. The CDR3 is CASSLGLAGETQYF. The CDR3 DNA is TGCGCCAGCAGCTTGGGGCTAGCCGGAGAGACCCAGTACTTC.

J is TRBJ1-3 and V is TRBV2; TRBD1 aligns across 7 bases. Germline trimming cut 9 bases from V and 0 bases from J; bases unmatched to any gene: 2. The CDR3 sequence is 13 residues long. The germline gives CDR1 SNHLY, CDR2 FYNNEI. In DNA form, the CDR3 reads TGTGCCAGGGGACAGAGCTCTGGAAACACCATATATTTT. It encodes CARGQSSGNTIYF.

The DNA for the CDR3 is TGTGCCAGGGGCCCGTCGGATAATTCACCCCTCCACTTT. Translating it yields CARGPSDNSPLHF. The chain is built from TRBV11-2 and TRBJ1-6; no clear D. This CDR3 contains 13 residues. CDR1 and CDR2 (germline): SGHAT, FQNNGV. V lost 9 bases and J 5 bases, leaving 11 bases between the germline ends.

The V gene is TRBV30, the J gene TRBJ1-1; TRBD1 matches at 8 bases. Germline V lookup: CDR1 GTSNPN, CDR2 SVGIG (reference sequence). J lost 4 bases, V lost 5 bases, and 18 bases had no gene match. This CDR3 comprises 17 residues. The CDR3 protein is CAWGGRQGRTPGTEAFF. CDR3 sequence (DNA): TGTGCCTGGGGAGGGAGACAGGGGCGGACCCCCGGCACTGAAGCTTTCTTT.

This clone was found a few times. This rearrangement joins TRBV28 to TRBJ1-2, with 9 nucleotides matching TRBD1. CDR3 length: 14 amino acids. Germline CDR1 MDHEN, CDR2 SYDVKM. J was trimmed by 0 bases and V by 6 bases; bases with no gene match: 2. CDR3 DNA: TGTGCCAGCAGGACAGGGGGATCTAACTATGGCTACACCTTC. Its translation is CASRTGGSNYGYTF.

This clone was recorded at least ten times. The V gene is TRBV7-9, the J gene TRBJ2-1, with D unclear. The CDR3 spans 12 residues. Trimming removed 2 bases at V and 6 bases at J, with 5 bases between. CDR1 and CDR2 from the germline V gene are SEHNR and FQNEAQ (reference sequence). The CDR3 is CASSLTANEQFF. The CDR3 DNA sequence: TGTGCCAGCAGCTTAACAGCCAATGAGCAGTTCTTC.

The chain uses TRBV12-5 and TRBJ2-3, with 15 bases aligning to TRBD2. V shed 7 bases, J shed 6 bases, and the junction held 11 bases outside the gene matches. Germline V gene lookup returns CDR1 LGHNT and CDR2 FRNRAP. This CDR3 is built from 17 residues. CDR3 DNA sequence: TGTGCTAGTGCCCGTTACGGACTAGCGGGAGGGGGGGATACGCAGTATTTT. Its translation: CASARYGLAGGGDTQYF.

This clone was recorded only once. V usage is TRBV2 and J usage is TRBJ1-5; D is uncertain. The CDR3 runs 16 residues. V was cut by 3 bases and J by 1 base, with 13 bases left in between. Germline V CDR1 and CDR2: SNHLY, FYNNEI. The CDR3 spells CASSEIRGKSNQPQHF. The CDR3, as DNA: TGTGCCAGCAGTGAGATAAGAGGGAAGAGCAATCAGCCCCAGCATTTT.

The rearrangement links TRBV29-1 to TRBJ2-1, with D possibly TRBD1 on 6 matching bases. The CDR3 covers 15 residues. The V gene lost 4 bases and the J gene lost 0 bases, with 13 bases spanning the gap. Germline V lookup: CDR1 SQVTM, CDR2 ANQGSEA. The CDR3 is CSVARDTSSYNEQFF. CDR3 sequence (DNA): TGCAGCGTTGCCCGGGACACGAGCTCCTACAATGAGCAGTTCTTC.

The chain is built from TRBV30 and TRBJ1-3, with 7 bases that match TRBD1. Looked up from germline, CDR1 is GTSNPN and CDR2 is SVGIG (reference sequence). The CDR3 has 15 amino acids. Unmatched junction bases numbered 7, after V lost 5 bases and J lost 0 bases. The CDR3 nucleotides read TGTGCCTGGGGCAAGAGACAGGGCTCTGGAAACACCATATATTTT. It encodes CAWGKRQGSGNTIYF.